One and the same sample provided the 4 T cell receptor beta chains below, sequenced in a study of beta chain features in type 1 diabetes. As every portion of the isolated RNA was reverse transcribed, the sequencing read expressed TCRB transcripts. Profiling relied on immunoSEQ multiplex PCR, and the TCRdb table lists in-frame clones only, not all of them. Of a few hundred thousand clones listed, 15% are singletons. Study observations and caveats: All four CD4+ subsets of Type 1 diabetes patients contained TCRB CDR3s that were moderately but significantly shorter.

The antigens of these receptors remain unknown. Sequenced material: naive CD4+ T cells from blood. The receptors stem from a man between 18 and 29 years old with type 1 diabetes.

This clone was observed a few times. V and J are TRBV13 and TRBJ2-1; TRBD2 aligns across 11 bases. CDR1 is PRHDT and CDR2 is FYEKMQ in the germline V gene (reference sequence). The CDR3 loop spans 16 amino acids. V lost 4 bases and J lost 4; bases outside the gene matches: 6. CDR3 region: CASSSLAGGLYNEQFF. The CDR3 DNA follows: TGTGCCAGCAGCTCCTTAGCGGGGGGGCTTTACAATGAGCAGTTCTTC.

The table lists this clone with a few counts. This sequence joins TRBV5-1 and TRBJ2-7, with 11 positions matching TRBD2. V gave up 2 bases and J gave up 6 bases; unmatched junction bases: 4. Per the germline V gene, CDR1 is SGHRS and CDR2 is YFSETQ. CDR3 length equals 14 residues. The CDR3 coding sequence is TGCGCCAGCAGCTTTACTAGCGGGAGTGTCGAGCAGTACTTC. Protein product: CASSFTSGSVEQYF.

The chain employs TRBV7-2 and TRBJ1-2; no clear D gene. The length of the CDR3 is 13 residues. Trimming took 4 bases from V and 8 from J, leaving 14 bases between them. CDR1 and CDR2 from the germline V gene are SGHTA and FQGNSA. CDR3 loop: CASSSRVGGGYTF. CDR3 DNA: TGTGCCAGCAGCTCCCGGGTCGGAGGAGGCTACACCTTC.

This clone has only a few counts. The chain carries TRBV6-5 and TRBJ1-2; possibly TRBD1 for D (6 bases). CDR1 and CDR2 from the germline V gene are MNHEY and SVGAGI. This CDR3 spans 13 amino acids. V dropped 8 bases and J dropped 5 bases, with 15 bases sitting between them. CDR3 protein: CASRSGGAYGYTF. CDR3 DNA sequence: TGTGCCAGCCGTTCGGGGGGCGCGTATGGCTACACCTTC.